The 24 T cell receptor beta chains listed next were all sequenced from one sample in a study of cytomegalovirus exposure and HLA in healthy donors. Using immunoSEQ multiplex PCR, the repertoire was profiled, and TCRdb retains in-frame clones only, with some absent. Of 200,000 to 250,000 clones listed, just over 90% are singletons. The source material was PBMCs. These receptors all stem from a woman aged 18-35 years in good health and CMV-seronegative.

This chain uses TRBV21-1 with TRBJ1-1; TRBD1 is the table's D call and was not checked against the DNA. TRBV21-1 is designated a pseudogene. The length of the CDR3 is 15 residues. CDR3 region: CASSPLDRLRPEAFF. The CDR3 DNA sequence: TGTGCCAGCAGCCCCTTAGACAGGTTGAGACCTGAAGCTTTCTTT.

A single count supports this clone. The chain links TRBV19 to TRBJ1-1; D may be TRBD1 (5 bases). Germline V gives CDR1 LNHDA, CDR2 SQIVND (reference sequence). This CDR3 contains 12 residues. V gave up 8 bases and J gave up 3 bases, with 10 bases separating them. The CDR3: CASAGGYTEAFF. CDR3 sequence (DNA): TGTGCCAGTGCGGGGGGGTACACTGAAGCTTTCTTT. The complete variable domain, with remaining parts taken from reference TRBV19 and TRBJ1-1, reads DGGITQSPKYLFRKEGQNVTLSCEQNLNHDAMYWYRQDPGQGLRLIYYSQIVNDFQKGDIAEGYSVSREKKESFPLTVTSAQKNPTAFYLCASAGGYTEAFFGQGTRLTVV.

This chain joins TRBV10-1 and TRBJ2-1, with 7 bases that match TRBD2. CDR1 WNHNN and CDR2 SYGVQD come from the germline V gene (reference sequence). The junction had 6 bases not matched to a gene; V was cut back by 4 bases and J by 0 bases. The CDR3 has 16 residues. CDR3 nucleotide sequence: TGCGCCAGCAGTGGAGACACTAGCGCCTCCTACAATGAGCAGTTCTTC. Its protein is CASSGDTSASYNEQFF.

CDR3 sequence (DNA): TGTGCCAGCAGTATTATGGGACACGGGATTCCGAATGAAAAACTGTTTTTT. Encoded protein: CASSIMGHGIPNEKLFF. The chain employs TRBV7-6 and TRBJ1-4; tentative D call: TRBD1 (6 bases). Looked up from germline, CDR1 is SGHVS and CDR2 is FNYEAQ. V was shortened by 6 bases and J by 5 bases, with 22 bases between the two germline ends. This CDR3 is built from 17 residues.

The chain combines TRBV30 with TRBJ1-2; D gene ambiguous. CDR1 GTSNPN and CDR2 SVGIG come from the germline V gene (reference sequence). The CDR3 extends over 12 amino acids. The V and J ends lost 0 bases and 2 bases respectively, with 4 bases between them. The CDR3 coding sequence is TGTGCCTGGAGTGTCGTAAACTATGGCTACACCTTC. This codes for CAWSVVNYGYTF.

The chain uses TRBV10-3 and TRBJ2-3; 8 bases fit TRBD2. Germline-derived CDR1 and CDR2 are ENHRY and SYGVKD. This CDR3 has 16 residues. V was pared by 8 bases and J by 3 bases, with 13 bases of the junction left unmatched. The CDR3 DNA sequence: TGTGCCATCGAAGCCGCTGGCGGGAGGACTACAGATACGCAGTATTTT. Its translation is CAIEAAGGRTTDTQYF.

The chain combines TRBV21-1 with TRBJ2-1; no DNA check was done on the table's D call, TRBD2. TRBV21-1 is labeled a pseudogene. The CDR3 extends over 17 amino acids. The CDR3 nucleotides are TGTGCCAGCAGCAAACCAAGACTAGGACCCACTAACAATGAGCAGTTCTTC. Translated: CASSKPRLGPTNNEQFF.

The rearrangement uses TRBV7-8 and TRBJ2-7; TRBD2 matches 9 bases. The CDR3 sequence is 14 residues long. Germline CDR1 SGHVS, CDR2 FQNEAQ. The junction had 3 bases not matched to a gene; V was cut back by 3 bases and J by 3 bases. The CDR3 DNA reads TGTGCCAGCAGCTTGGTTAGCGGGAGCTACGAGCAGTACTTC. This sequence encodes CASSLVSGSYEQYF. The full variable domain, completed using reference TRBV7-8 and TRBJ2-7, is GAGVSQSPRYKVAKRGQDVALRCDPISGHVSLFWYQQALGQGPEFLTYFQNEAQLDKSGLPSDRFFAERPEGSVSTLKIQRTQQEDSAVYLCASSLVSGSYEQYFGPGTRLTVT.

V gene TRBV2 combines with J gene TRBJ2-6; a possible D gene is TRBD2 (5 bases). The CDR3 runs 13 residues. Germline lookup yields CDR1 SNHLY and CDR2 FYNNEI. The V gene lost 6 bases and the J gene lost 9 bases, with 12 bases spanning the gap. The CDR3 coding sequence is TGTGCCAGCAGAGGAGATGGACTCAACGTCCTGACTTTC. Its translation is CASRGDGLNVLTF.

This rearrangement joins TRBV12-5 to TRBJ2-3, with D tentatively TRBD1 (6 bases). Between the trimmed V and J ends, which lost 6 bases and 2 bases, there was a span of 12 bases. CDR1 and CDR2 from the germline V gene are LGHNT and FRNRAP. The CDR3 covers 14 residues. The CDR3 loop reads CASGPRGNTDTQYF. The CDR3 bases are TGTGCTAGTGGCCCCAGGGGCAACACAGATACGCAGTATTTT.

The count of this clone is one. As DNA, the CDR3 is TGTGCCAGCAAATGGGAGACTGAAGCTTTCTTT. This sequence encodes CASKWETEAFF. The V call is TRBV6-1, the J call TRBJ1-1; D is ambiguous. From germline, CDR1 is MNHNS and CDR2 SASEGT. CDR3 size: 11 residues. Trimming pared 7 bases from V and 5 bases from J, leaving 8 bases between.

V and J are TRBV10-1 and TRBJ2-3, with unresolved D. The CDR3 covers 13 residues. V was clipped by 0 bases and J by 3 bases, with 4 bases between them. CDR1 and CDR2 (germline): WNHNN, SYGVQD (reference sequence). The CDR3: CASSESGTDTQYF. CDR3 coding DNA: TGCGCCAGCAGTGAGTCCGGGACAGATACGCAGTATTTT.

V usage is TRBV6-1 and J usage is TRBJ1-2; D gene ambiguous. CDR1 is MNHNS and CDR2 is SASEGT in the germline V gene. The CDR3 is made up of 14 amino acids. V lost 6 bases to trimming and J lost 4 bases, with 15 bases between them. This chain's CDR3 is CASSLNEGAYGYTF. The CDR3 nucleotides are TGTGCCAGCAGCCTGAACGAGGGAGCCTATGGCTACACCTTC.

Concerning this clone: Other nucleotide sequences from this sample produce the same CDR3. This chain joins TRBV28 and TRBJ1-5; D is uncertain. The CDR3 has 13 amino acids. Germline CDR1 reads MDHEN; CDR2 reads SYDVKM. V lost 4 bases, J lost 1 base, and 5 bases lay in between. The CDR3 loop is CASSSLSNQPQHF. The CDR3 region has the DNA TGTGCCAGCAGTTCACTGAGCAATCAGCCCCAGCATTTT.

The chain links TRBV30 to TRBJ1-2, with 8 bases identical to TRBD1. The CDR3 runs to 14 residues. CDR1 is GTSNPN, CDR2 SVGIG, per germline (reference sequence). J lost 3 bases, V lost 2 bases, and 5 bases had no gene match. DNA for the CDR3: TGTGCCTGGAGTCCCAGGGGGCCTGACTATGGCTACACCTTC. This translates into CAWSPRGPDYGYTF.

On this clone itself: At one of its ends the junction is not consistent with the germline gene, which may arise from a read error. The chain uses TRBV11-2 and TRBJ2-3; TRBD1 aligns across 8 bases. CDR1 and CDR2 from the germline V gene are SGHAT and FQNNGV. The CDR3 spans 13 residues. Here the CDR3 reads CASSPRPDRDSSF. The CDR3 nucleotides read TGTGCCAGCAGCCCTCGGCCGGACAGGGACTCCAGTTTT.

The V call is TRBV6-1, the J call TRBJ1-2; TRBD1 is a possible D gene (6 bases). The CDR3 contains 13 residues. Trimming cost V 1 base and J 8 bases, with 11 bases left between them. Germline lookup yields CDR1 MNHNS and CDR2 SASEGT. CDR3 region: CASSEDRVVGYTF. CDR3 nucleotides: TGTGCCAGCAGTGAAGACAGGGTGGTCGGCTACACCTTC.

CDR3 in amino acids: CSAEDRNYGYTF. CDR3 nucleotides: TGCAGCGCCGAGGACAGGAACTATGGCTACACCTTC. V usage is TRBV29-1 and J usage is TRBJ1-2, with 7 bases matching TRBD1. The trim removed 7 bases at V and 2 bases at J, leaving 4 bases unmatched. The CDR3 totals 12 residues. Germline-derived CDR1 and CDR2 are SQVTM and ANQGSEA.

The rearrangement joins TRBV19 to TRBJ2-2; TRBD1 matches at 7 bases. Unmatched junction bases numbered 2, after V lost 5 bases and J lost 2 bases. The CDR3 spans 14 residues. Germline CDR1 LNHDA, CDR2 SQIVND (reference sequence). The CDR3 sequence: CASSEGANTGELFF. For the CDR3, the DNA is TGTGCCAGTAGTGAGGGGGCCAACACCGGGGAGCTGTTTTTT.

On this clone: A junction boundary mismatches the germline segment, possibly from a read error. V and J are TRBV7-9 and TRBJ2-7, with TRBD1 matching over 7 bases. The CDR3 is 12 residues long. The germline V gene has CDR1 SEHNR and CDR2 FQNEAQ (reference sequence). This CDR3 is CASSLAGRDRFF. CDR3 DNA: TGTGCCAGCAGCTTAGCGGGTCGGGACAGATTCTTC.

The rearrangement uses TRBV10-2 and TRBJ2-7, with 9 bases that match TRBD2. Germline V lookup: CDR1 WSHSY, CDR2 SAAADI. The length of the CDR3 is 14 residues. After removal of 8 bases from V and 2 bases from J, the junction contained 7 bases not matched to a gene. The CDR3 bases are TGCGCCAGCTCGGAAAGCGGGAGGCCCTACGAGCAGTACTTC. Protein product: CASSESGRPYEQYF.

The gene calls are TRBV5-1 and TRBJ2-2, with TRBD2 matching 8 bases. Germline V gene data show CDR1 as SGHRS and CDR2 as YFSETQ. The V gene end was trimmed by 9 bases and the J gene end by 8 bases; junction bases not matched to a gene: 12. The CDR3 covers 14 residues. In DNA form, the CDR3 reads TGCGCCACCCGGCCAGCGGGAGTCGCAGGGGAGCTGTTTTTT. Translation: CATRPAGVAGELFF.

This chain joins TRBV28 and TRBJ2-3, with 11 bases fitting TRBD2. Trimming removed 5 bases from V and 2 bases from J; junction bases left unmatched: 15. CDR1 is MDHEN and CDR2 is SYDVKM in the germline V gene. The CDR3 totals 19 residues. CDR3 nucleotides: TGTGCCAGCAGTCCGCTAACGAGGACTAGCGGGCACCTCACAGATACGCAGTATTTT. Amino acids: CASSPLTRTSGHLTDTQYF.

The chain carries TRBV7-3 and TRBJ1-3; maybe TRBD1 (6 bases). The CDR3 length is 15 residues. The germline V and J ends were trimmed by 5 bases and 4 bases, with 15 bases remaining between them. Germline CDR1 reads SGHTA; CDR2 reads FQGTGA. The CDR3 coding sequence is TGTGCCAGCAGCCCCTCGGGGGGCAACGGAAACACCATATATTTT. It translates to CASSPSGGNGNTIYF.